These T cell receptor beta chains were read from a single sample in a study of T-cell reconstitution after alpha-beta-depleted transplantation in children. MiXCR was run by TCRdb on the PCR reads, yielding one entry per CDR3 protein. The data contain around 800,000 distinct CDR3 sequences, less than 20% of them singletons. Here the sequenced sample was PBMCs, mostly from graft donor cells, taken 360 days after TCRalphabeta/CD19-depleted stem cell transplant. The receptor source for this set is a male patient younger than 18 who had a stem cell transplant for acute lymphoblastic leukemia, so the T cells may come from the graft donor. CDR3s include the opening cysteine and the closing phenylalanine or tryptophan. A D gene is named only where the DNA matches it firmly. Not all rows give a size; the values are once, few, many and, for expanded clones, a class.

20 | . | few | TRBJ2-6 | TRBV11-1 | CASSLQFRKGNPSGANVLTF | TGTGCCAGCAGCTTACAGTTTAGGAAAGGGAATCCCTCTGGGGCCAACGTCCTGACTTTC
16 | . | . | TRBJ2-1 | TRBV29-1 | CSVDFVSFSGYNEQFF | TGCAGCGTTGACTTCGTGTCGTTTAGCGGCTACAATGAGCAGTTCTTC
15 | . | few | TRBJ1-1 | TRBV10-3 | CAISEYGGRDTEAFF | TGTGCCATCAGTGAGTACGGGGGAAGGGACACTGAAGCTTTCTTT
16 | TRBD2 | . | TRBJ2-1 | TRBV3-1 | CASSQEGGRTYNEQFF | TGTGCCAGCAGCCAAGAAGGCGGGAGGACCTACAATGAGCAGTTCTTC
14 | TRBD2 | . | TRBJ2-1 | TRBV20-1 | CSAGLAGVSNEQFF | TGCAGTGCCGGACTAGCGGGAGTTTCCAATGAGCAGTTCTTC
13 | . | many | TRBJ1-1 | TRBV29-1 | CSVEEGVNTEAFF | TGCAGCGTTGAAGAGGGCGTAAACACTGAAGCTTTCTTT
14 | . | . | TRBJ2-1 | TRBV7-3 | CASSLTLDLNEQFF | TGTGCCAGCAGCTTAACGCTAGACCTTAATGAGCAGTTCTTC
17 | TRBD2 | few | TRBJ2-2 | TRBV5-1 | CASSLEASGSSTGELFF | TGCGCCAGCAGCTTGGAGGCTAGCGGGAGTTCCACCGGGGAGCTGTTTTTT
15 | TRBD1 | few | TRBJ1-1 | TRBV5-1 | CASSFTRGLDTEAFF | TGCGCCAGCAGCTTTACCAGGGGGCTGGACACTGAAGCTTTCTTT
15 | . | . | TRBJ1-1 | TRBV24-1 | CATITRAIRNTEAFF | TGTGCCACCATCACGCGAGCTATCCGTAACACTGAAGCTTTCTTT
15 | . | few | TRBJ2-5 | TRBV5-1 | CASSPGPPLQETQYF | TGCGCCAGCAGCCCGGGACCCCCCCTTCAAGAGACCCAGTACTTC
12 | . | . | TRBJ2-1 | TRBV7-2 | CASSLGLYEQFF | TGTGCCAGCAGCTTGGGGCTCTATGAGCAGTTCTTC
12 | . | . | TRBJ2-1 | TRBV27 | CASSPAPDEQFF | TGTGCCAGCAGTCCCGCCCCAGATGAGCAGTTCTTC
13 | . | . | TRBJ2-1 | TRBV5-1 | CASSSASTREQFF | TGCGCCAGCAGCTCGGCTAGCACTCGGGAGCAGTTCTTC
16 | TRBD2 | . | TRBJ2-1 | TRBV7-3 | CASSPDSGSAYNEQFF | TGTGCCAGCAGCCCCGATAGCGGGAGTGCCTACAATGAGCAGTTCTTC
15 | TRBD2 | few | TRBJ2-1 | TRBV9 | CASSGRSSGSNEQFF | TGTGCCAGCAGCGGGAGGTCTAGCGGGAGCAATGAGCAGTTCTTC
15 | . | . | TRBJ1-5 | TRBV5-5 | CASSLRRQWDQPQHF | TGTGCCAGCAGCCTGAGGCGACAGTGGGATCAGCCCCAGCATTTT
15 | TRBD1 | few | TRBJ1-2 | TRBV6-2/TRBV6-3 | CASSYIDREFGGYTF | TGTGCCAGCAGTTACATCGACAGGGAATTCGGTGGCTACACCTTC
17 | TRBD1 | . | TRBJ2-6 | TRBV27 | CASSLFRGWTGANVLTF | TGTGCCAGCAGTTTGTTCAGGGGGTGGACTGGGGCCAACGTCCTGACTTTC
15 | TRBD2 | many | TRBJ2-3 | TRBV7-8 | CASSPRLAGVNTQYF | TGTGCCAGCAGCCCCCGACTAGCGGGTGTCAATACGCAGTATTTT
12 | . | few | TRBJ1-4 | TRBV5-1 | CASSWGNEKLFF | TGCGCCAGCAGCTGGGGTAATGAAAAACTGTTTTTT
14 | . | few | TRBJ2-3 | TRBV5-5 | CASSSPIGRSTQYF | TGTGCCAGCAGCTCCCCCATCGGGCGGTCCACGCAGTATTTT
17 | TRBD2 | . | TRBJ2-1 | TRBV7-9 | CASSSGRGSGTYNEQFF | TGTGCCAGCAGCTCCGGCCGAGGTAGCGGGACGTACAATGAGCAGTTCTTC
15 | TRBD2 | few | TRBJ2-2 | TRBV5-1 | CASSLRTSFTGELFF | TGCGCCAGCAGCTTACGGACTAGTTTCACCGGGGAGCTGTTTTTT
14 | TRBD2 | . | TRBJ2-3 | TRBV6-2/TRBV6-3 | CASEGLAWSDTQYF | TGTGCCAGCGAAGGACTAGCGTGGTCAGATACGCAGTATTTT
15 | . | few | TRBJ2-3 | TRBV6-5 | CASSYRTRDTDTQYF | TGTGCCAGCAGTTACCGCACCAGGGATACAGATACGCAGTATTTT
14 | . | few | TRBJ2-1 | TRBV24-1 | CATSDSPGLIEQFF | TGTGCCACCAGTGATTCCCCAGGGTTGATAGAGCAGTTCTTC
15 | TRBD2 | few | TRBJ2-2 | TRBV18 | CASSAGRDYTGELFF | TGTGCCAGCTCAGCAGGGAGGGACTACACCGGGGAGCTGTTTTTT
17 | TRBD1 | . | TRBJ2-3 | TRBV24-1 | CATSDRSRDRGPDTQYF | TGTGCCACCAGTGACCGGTCCCGGGACAGGGGACCAGATACGCAGTATTTT
15 | . | . | TRBJ2-7 | TRBV7-3 | CASSAPSVTEYEQYF | TGTGCCAGCAGCGCACCGAGCGTCACGGAGTACGAGCAGTACTTC
12 | . | once | TRBJ2-7 | TRBV5-1 | CASSRPGNEQYF | TGCGCCAGCAGCCGACCAGGGAACGAGCAGTACTTC
15 | TRBD1 | . | TRBJ2-7 | TRBV5-1 | CASSLAGTGGFEQYF | TGCGCCAGCAGCTTGGCCGGGACAGGGGGCTTCGAGCAGTACTTC
13 | TRBD2 | few | TRBJ2-7 | TRBV5-1 | CASSVAGVYEQYF | TGCGCCAGCAGTGTAGCGGGAGTCTACGAGCAGTACTTC
16 | . | many | TRBJ2-1 | TRBV29-1 | CSVSLSGVLSYNEQFF | TGCAGCGTTTCCCTATCGGGGGTCCTCTCCTACAATGAGCAGTTCTTC
13 | . | . | TRBJ2-1 | TRBV7-9 | CATTPRGGNEQFF | TGTGCCACGACTCCGCGAGGGGGGAATGAGCAGTTCTTC
14 | TRBD2 | . | TRBJ2-6 | TRBV20-1 | CSAAGGAGANVLTF | TGCAGTGCTGCCGGGGGGGCTGGGGCCAACGTCCTGACTTTC
13 | . | many | TRBJ2-4 | TRBV20-1 | CSARDLGKNIQYF | TGCAGTGCTAGAGATCTAGGGAAAAACATTCAGTACTTC
15 | . | few | TRBJ1-1 | TRBV25-1 | CASSEARGRNTEAFF | TGTGCCAGCAGTGAAGCCAGAGGTAGGAACACTGAAGCTTTCTTT
22 | TRBD2 | few | TRBJ2-1 | TRBV29-1 | CSVEPFPDPGLATRGSYNEQFF | TGCAGCGTTGAGCCCTTCCCTGATCCGGGACTAGCGACGAGGGGATCCTACAATGAGCAGTTCTTC
16 | TRBD2 | few | TRBJ2-7 | TRBV5-5 | CASSSDSGRAAYEQYF | TGTGCCAGCAGTTCTGATAGCGGGAGGGCCGCCTACGAGCAGTACTTC
11 | . | many | TRBJ1-1 | TRBV29-1 | CSVPVSSEAFF | TGCAGCGTCCCTGTATCTTCTGAAGCTTTCTTT
17 | TRBD2 | . | TRBJ2-2 | TRBV20-1 | CSARVERAGANTGELFF | TGCAGTGCTAGAGTAGAACGAGCGGGAGCGAACACCGGGGAGCTGTTTTTT
15 | . | few | TRBJ2-2 | TRBV6-1 | CASSEPGAVAGELFF | TGTGCCAGCAGTGAACCGGGGGCAGTCGCCGGGGAGCTGTTTTTT
14 | . | few | TRBJ1-6 | TRBV5-1 | CASSSRGANSPLHF | TGCGCCAGCAGCTCACGGGGTGCGAATTCACCCCTCCACTTT
13 | . | few | TRBJ2-3 | TRBV11-2 | CASSLVRGNTQYF | TGTGCCAGCAGCTTAGTACGGGGAAATACGCAGTATTTT
15 | TRBD2 | . | TRBJ2-3 | TRBV20-1 | CSARLRLAEGGTQYF | TGCAGTGCTAGACTGAGACTAGCGGAGGGGGGTACGCAGTATTTT
17 | . | . | TRBJ2-6 | TRBV3-1 | CASSHQQSLSGANVLTF | TGTGCCAGCAGCCACCAACAGTCCCTCTCTGGGGCCAACGTCCTGACTTTC
16 | TRBD2 | few | TRBJ2-7 | TRBV10-3 | CAISHGTSKVGYEQYF | TGTGCCATCTCCCACGGGACTAGTAAAGTCGGCTACGAGCAGTACTTC
16 | TRBD1 | few | TRBJ1-2 | TRBV25-1 | CASAGQGIEANYGYTF | TGTGCCAGCGCAGGACAGGGTATAGAAGCTAACTATGGCTACACCTTC
11 | . | few | TRBJ1-2 | TRBV24-1 | CATWANYGYTF | TGTGCCACTTGGGCCAACTATGGCTACACCTTC
15 | TRBD1 | . | TRBJ2-5 | TRBV2 | CAAFEWTGTQETQYF | TGTGCCGCGTTCGAATGGACAGGGACCCAAGAGACCCAGTACTTC
15 | . | few | TRBJ1-5 | TRBV9 | CASSTTPGVNQPQHF | TGTGCCAGCAGCACCACGCCCGGGGTTAATCAGCCCCAGCATTTT
15 | . | few | TRBJ1-2 | TRBV9 | CASSVVDGSNYGYTF | TGTGCCAGCAGCGTAGTGGACGGGTCTAACTATGGCTACACCTTC
13 | . | . | TRBJ2-5 | TRBV27 | CASSTRREETQYF | TGTGCCAGCAGTACCCGGCGGGAAGAGACCCAGTACTTC
12 | TRBD1 | few | TRBJ2-1 | TRBV12-3/TRBV12-4 | CASSLAGQNEFF | TGTGCCAGCAGTTTAGCGGGACAGAACGAGTTCTTC